This T cell receptor beta chain was sequenced for a study of cytomegalovirus exposure and HLA in healthy donors. The study, taken as a whole, reports: Usually a TCR sequence was rare, but some public TCRs were found in many donors. TCR beta sequences numbering 15,000 to 20,000 were associated with HLA alleles at 0.05 false discovery rate in a later analysis. Some TCR beta chains (approximately 180 of them) were listed as cytomegalovirus-associated. A previous analysis found most TCR beta V segments productive roughly 90% or roughly 30% of the time.

Trimming shortened V by 4 bases and J by 6 bases, and 13 bases separated the two germline ends. This CDR3 spans 14 amino acids. Germline V gives CDR1 SGHDT, CDR2 YYEEEE. Notes on this clone: Its matching antigen is unknown.

The PCR ran on 60 Vbeta and 13 Jbeta primers. Method: immunoSEQ multiplex PCR; TCRdb's copy keeps in-frame clones and lacks some. Altogether approximately 220,000 clones are present, around 75% being singletons, with the ten largest covering under 2%. Specimen: PBMCs. This chain uses TRBV5-6 with TRBJ2-2; maybe TRBD1 (6 bases). The source of this sequence is a woman in her 30s in good health and CMV-seronegative. CDR3 DNA sequence: TGTGCCAGCAGCGTGGGGGCCGACGCCGGGGAGCTGTTTTTT. It encodes CASSVGADAGELFF.